Listed here are 25 T cell receptor beta chains from one sample, sequenced in a study of cytomegalovirus exposure and HLA in healthy donors. Sequencing was performed with immunoSEQ multiplex PCR; in TCRdb, only in-frame clones are kept and a portion is missing. The sample contains about 120,000 clones, 90% to 97% of which appear only once. Sequencing was carried out using PBMCs. These receptors all come from a man aged 18 to 29 in good health and CMV-seronegative.

V is TRBV7-9 and J is TRBJ2-7; TRBD1 agrees at 9 bases. This CDR3 has 15 residues. Germline CDR1 SEHNR, CDR2 FQNEAQ (reference sequence). J gave up 3 bases and V 3 bases, and 6 bases lay outside the gene matches. The CDR3 protein is CASSFDRQGGYEQYF. DNA for the CDR3: TGTGCCAGCAGCTTCGATCGACAGGGGGGCTACGAGCAGTACTTC. The whole variable domain, remainder taken from reference TRBV7-9 and TRBJ2-7, is DTGVSQNPRHKITKRGQNVTFRCDPISEHNRLYWYRQTLGQGPEFLTYFQNEAQLEKSRLLSDRFSAERPKGSFSTLEIQRTEQGDSAMYLCASSFDRQGGYEQYFGPGTRLTVT.

This chain connects TRBV4-3 to TRBJ2-4; 11 bases fit TRBD2. Germline lookup yields CDR1 LGHNA and CDR2 YSLEER. V dropped 4 bases and J dropped 8; count of bases not matched to a gene: 10. The CDR3 sequence is 16 residues long. The CDR3 bases are TGCGCCAGCAGCCGAGCGGGGACTAGCGGTGGAGACATTCAGTACTTC. This encodes CASSRAGTSGGDIQYF.

A single count supports this clone. The chain uses TRBV15 and TRBJ1-2; D unresolved. Trimming pared 0 bases from V and 0 bases from J, leaving 8 bases between. In germline, CDR1 is LNHNV, CDR2 YYDKDF (reference sequence). CDR3 length: 15 amino acids. CDR3 amino acids: CATSREGSPNYGYTF. The CDR3 DNA reads as TGTGCCACCAGCAGAGAGGGCAGCCCTAACTATGGCTACACCTTC.

The CDR3 sequence: CAWSVTAYEQYF. The CDR3, as DNA: TGTGCCTGGAGTGTAACTGCCTACGAGCAGTACTTC. The chain uses TRBV30 and TRBJ2-7; D uncertain. Germline V gene sequence: CDR1 GTSNPN, CDR2 SVGIG (reference sequence). CDR3 length: 12 residues. With 0 bases removed from V and 2 bases from J, the gap between germline ends came to 5 bases. The complete variable domain, with remaining parts taken from reference TRBV30 and TRBJ2-7, reads SQTIHQWPATLVQPVGSPLSLECTVEGTSNPNLYWYRQAAGRGLQLLFYSVGIGQISSEVPQNLSASRPQDRQFILSSKKLLLSDSGFYLCAWSVTAYEQYFGPGTRLTVT.

This chain's CDR3 is CASSVAQGPYEQYF. The CDR3 DNA sequence: TGTGCCAGCAGCGTAGCCCAGGGCCCCTACGAGCAGTACTTC. The J gene is TRBJ2-7, the V gene TRBV9; D may be TRBD1 (5 bases). Per germline, CDR1 SGDLS and CDR2 YYNGEE. The CDR3 is made up of 14 amino acids. Deletions cut 0 bases from V and 2 bases from J, with 9 bases between.

The sample holds one count of this clone. The chain joins TRBV27 to TRBJ2-2; TRBD2 is a possible D gene (5 bases). Germline CDR1 is MNHEY and CDR2 is SMNVEV (reference sequence). The CDR3 spans 15 residues. Between the trimmed V and J ends, which lost 5 bases and 6 bases, there was a span of 16 bases. CDR3 region: CASSPDAGVAGELFF. The CDR3 DNA reads as TGTGCCAGCAGTCCCGACGCGGGTGTGGCCGGGGAGCTGTTTTTT.

The J gene is TRBJ2-7, the V gene TRBV7-9; possibly TRBD2 for D (6 bases). The CDR3 consists of 17 residues. V was clipped by 3 bases and J by 1 base, with 19 bases between them. CDR1 and CDR2 (germline): SEHNR, FQNEAQ (reference sequence). The CDR3: CASSLGGRGSSSYEQYF. The DNA for the CDR3 is TGTGCCAGCAGCTTGGGGGGACGAGGCAGTTCGTCCTACGAGCAGTACTTC.

The chain recombines TRBV21-1 with TRBJ2-3; the table calls TRBD2, which could not be checked here. TRBV21-1 counts as a pseudogene. The CDR3 has 16 residues. The CDR3 loop reads CASSNSPSGSKYTQYF. Here the CDR3 DNA reads TGTGCCAGCAGCAACTCCCCTAGCGGGAGCAAATATACGCAGTATTTT.

This chain joins TRBV28 and TRBJ2-2, with D perhaps matching TRBD2 (5 bases). Germline V gives CDR1 MDHEN, CDR2 SYDVKM. CDR3 length: 14 amino acids. Trimming left V 3 bases short and J 2 bases short, with 7 bases between. The DNA of the CDR3 is TGTGCCAGCAGTTTGGGGAGAAACACCGGGGAGCTGTTTTTT. Its translation: CASSLGRNTGELFF.

The chain couples TRBV29-1 to TRBJ1-5; D gene ambiguous. V gave up 6 bases and J gave up 4 bases, with 10 bases separating them. The CDR3 runs 12 residues. Germline CDR1 reads SQVTM; CDR2 reads ANQGSEA. CDR3 nucleotide sequence: TGCAGCGTCGCCTTCGAGAATCAGCCCCAGCATTTT. Its translation is CSVAFENQPQHF.

This clone was counted only a few times. This chain connects TRBV5-4 to TRBJ2-5, with D maybe TRBD2 (6 bases). The germline gives CDR1 SGHNT, CDR2 YYREEE (reference sequence). This CDR3 region has 16 residues. Trimming shortened V by 5 bases and J by 5 bases, and 22 bases separated the two germline ends. The CDR3 coding sequence is TGTGCCAGCAGTTCCTCCCGGGACTCGGTCCAGGAGACCCAGTACTTC. Translated, it gives CASSSSRDSVQETQYF.

The chain joins TRBV29-1 to TRBJ1-5, with D maybe TRBD1 (5 bases). This CDR3 has 13 residues. Trimming pared 4 bases from V and 4 bases from J, leaving 11 bases between. Germline lookup yields CDR1 SQVTM and CDR2 ANQGSEA. In nucleotides, the CDR3 is TGCAGCGTTGTTGACAGCCAGAATCAGCCCCAGCATTTT. Its translation: CSVVDSQNQPQHF. The whole variable domain, remainder taken from reference TRBV29-1 and TRBJ1-5, is SAVISQKPSRDICQRGTSLTIQCQVDSQVTMMFWYRQQPGQSLTLIATANQGSEATYESGFVIDKFPISRPNLTFSTLTVSNMSPEDSSIYLCSVVDSQNQPQHFGDGTRLSIL.

The V gene is TRBV7-4, the J gene TRBJ1-4, with a possible D match to TRBD1 (6 bases). The V end lost 5 bases, the J end lost 8 bases, and 18 bases lay between the germline ends. Germline-derived CDR1 and CDR2 are SGHVT and SQSDAQ. The length of the CDR3 is 15 residues. CDR3 DNA sequence: TGTGCCAGCAGCAGGACAGTTCCCTGGAGCGAAAAACTGTTTTTT. As protein: CASSRTVPWSEKLFF.

The rearrangement uses TRBV7-2 and TRBJ1-2, with D tentatively TRBD1 (6 bases). The V end was cut by 1 base, the J end by 8 bases, with 17 bases between. Germline assignment: CDR1 SGHTA and CDR2 FQGNSA. CDR3 size: 15 residues. The CDR3 bases are TGTGCCAGCAGCTTAGATGCAGGGGCCCAGTGGGGCTACACCTTC. It specifies CASSLDAGAQWGYTF.

This chain connects TRBV7-8 to TRBJ2-3; maybe TRBD2 (6 bases). CDR3 length equals 15 residues. Germline V gene lookup returns CDR1 SGHVS and CDR2 FQNEAQ. With 0 bases removed from V and 5 bases from J, the gap between germline ends came to 12 bases. The CDR3 is CASSLAGRDGDTQYF. The CDR3 bases are TGTGCCAGCAGCTTAGCGGGGCGGGATGGAGATACGCAGTATTTT.

This chain connects TRBV13 to TRBJ1-1; 7 bases line up with TRBD1. Germline V gene lookup returns CDR1 PRHDT and CDR2 FYEKMQ (reference sequence). Trimming removed 1 base from V and 1 base from J; junction bases left unmatched: 3. CDR3 length equals 15 residues. The CDR3 here is CASSLVGTANTEAFF. The CDR3 DNA follows: TGTGCCAGCAGCTTAGTAGGGACAGCGAACACTGAAGCTTTCTTT.

The CDR3, as DNA: TGTGCCAGCAGTAAGAGGGGGTCGGAAGGGCAGTACTTC. Its protein is CASSKRGSEGQYF. The chain couples TRBV25-1 to TRBJ2-7, with D possibly being TRBD1 (6 bases). Trimming cost V 5 bases and J 9 bases, with 17 bases left between them. From germline, CDR1 is MGHDK and CDR2 SYGVNS. CDR3 length: 13 residues.

This clone appeared once. Its ends do not fully match the called genes, so a read error is possible. The chain uses TRBV28 and TRBJ2-3; 7 nucleotides agree with TRBD1. The CDR3 is 15 residues long. Germline V CDR1 and CDR2: MDHEN, SYDVKM. The chain's CDR3 is CASTTHSGQIDTQFF. In DNA, the CDR3 is TGTGCCAGCACCACGCACTCGGGACAGATAGATACGCAGTTTTTT.

This rearrangement joins TRBV11-1 to TRBJ2-7, with TRBD1 identical over 7 bases. V dropped 6 bases and J dropped 0; count of bases not matched to a gene: 14. The CDR3 is 17 amino acids. Germline V CDR1 and CDR2: SGHAT, FQDESV (reference sequence). The CDR3 loop reads CASSSRTGPYLSYEQYF. DNA for the CDR3: TGTGCCAGCAGTTCCCGGACAGGCCCTTACCTCTCCTACGAGCAGTACTTC.

V and J are TRBV29-1 and TRBJ2-3; 9 bases match TRBD2. The CDR3 sequence is 13 residues long. V lost 7 bases and J lost 5; bases outside the gene matches: 7. Germline CDR1 SQVTM, CDR2 ANQGSEA. The CDR3 bases are TGCAGCGCTGCTAGCGGGGAGATAGATACGCAGTATTTT. Protein sequence: CSAASGEIDTQYF.

The genes are TRBV6-5 and TRBJ2-2; a weak D match, TRBD1 (5 bases). The germline V gene has CDR1 MNHEY and CDR2 SVGAGI. V lost 4 bases and J 3 bases, leaving 12 bases between the germline ends. The CDR3 contains 15 residues. CDR3 sequence reads: CASSFLGPDTGELFF. The CDR3 bases are TGTGCCAGCAGTTTCTTGGGGCCGGACACCGGGGAGCTGTTTTTT.

The rearrangement links TRBV19 to TRBJ1-1; 8 nucleotides line up with TRBD1. V lost 4 bases, J lost 3 bases, and 4 bases stayed unmatched. In germline, CDR1 is LNHDA, CDR2 SQIVND (reference sequence). The length of the CDR3 is 14 residues. This chain's CDR3 is CASSSQGAYTEAFF. Written as DNA, the CDR3 is TGTGCCAGTAGTAGCCAGGGGGCTTACACTGAAGCTTTCTTT.

The chain links TRBV7-9 to TRBJ2-2; 12 bases match TRBD2. The V gene's germline CDR1 is SEHNR and CDR2 FQNEAQ (reference sequence). The CDR3 covers 16 residues. With 3 bases clipped from V and 7 bases from J, the junction kept 6 bases outside the gene matches. This chain's CDR3 is CASSLLAGGHDGELFF. The CDR3 DNA reads as TGTGCCAGCAGCTTGCTAGCGGGAGGGCATGACGGGGAGCTGTTTTTT.

Here the CDR3 DNA reads TGTGCCAGCAGCCATTCGCACAGCTTGAACACTGAAGCTTTCTTT. Protein: CASSHSHSLNTEAFF. The chain employs TRBV28 and TRBJ1-1; the D is unclear. The CDR3 extends over 15 amino acids. The germline V and J ends were trimmed by 6 bases and 0 bases, with 14 bases remaining between them. Germline V gene sequence: CDR1 MDHEN, CDR2 SYDVKM.

The chain joins TRBV28 to TRBJ2-1; the D is unclear. V was shortened by 6 bases and J by 2 bases, with 14 bases between the two germline ends. The germline V gene encodes CDR1 MDHEN and CDR2 SYDVKM. The length of the CDR3 is 15 residues. CDR3 amino acids: CASRHFPGPYNEQFF. CDR3 in DNA: TGTGCCAGCAGGCATTTTCCAGGCCCCTACAATGAGCAGTTCTTC.